This note documents a single T cell receptor beta chain sequence. This sample stems from a study of blood T cell repertoires in COVID-19. In the study overall: Sources were T cells, B-cell-depleted T cells, or PBMCs; the material itself was cDNA or gDNA.

The data were produced by immunoSEQ multiplex PCR, yet TCRdb's version contains in-frame clones alone and is incomplete. Here the sample spans about 260,000 clones, 84% being singletons. The CDR3 consists of 16 residues. Unmatched junction bases numbered 6, after V lost 4 bases and J lost 2 bases. Germline V CDR1 and CDR2: LNHDA, SQIVND (reference sequence). Sequencing was carried out using peripheral blood. This clonotype originated in a woman aged 40 to 49 who had recovered from COVID-19. This chain uses TRBV19 with TRBJ1-3; TRBD1 matches at 9 bases. The DNA for the CDR3 is TGTGCCAGTAGTACAGGGACAGGGCAAGCTGGAAACACCATATATTTT. This translates into CASSTGTGQAGNTIYF.